The 17 T cell receptor beta chains given below trace back to one sample, sequenced in a study of blood T cell repertoires in COVID-19. Here immunoSEQ multiplex PCR was the method, and the copy in TCRdb shows in-frame clones only, minus some. Counted here are hundreds of thousands of clones, around nine tenths occurring once; the ten biggest clones make up about 3%. Sequencing was performed on peripheral blood. The receptors originated from a man younger than 35 with active or convalescent COVID-19.

The J gene is TRBJ2-2, the V gene TRBV11-3, with D possibly TRBD2 on 6 matching bases. The CDR3 is 16 residues long. Germline values: CDR1 SGHNT, CDR2 YENEEA. V was trimmed by 1 base and J by 3 bases, leaving 12 bases between them. CDR3 DNA: TGTGCCAGCAGCTTAGTGGGGGGAAGCTACACCGGGGAGCTGTTTTTT. It encodes CASSLVGGSYTGELFF.

This rearrangement joins TRBV10-3 to TRBJ2-5, with 7 nucleotides matching TRBD1. Germline trimming cut 6 bases from V and 3 bases from J; bases unmatched to any gene: 7. This CDR3 region has 14 residues. The germline V gene encodes CDR1 ENHRY and CDR2 SYGVKD. The CDR3 loop is CAIRGGQTEETQYF. CDR3 DNA: TGTGCCATCAGAGGGGGACAGACCGAAGAGACCCAGTACTTC.

The V and J genes are TRBV27 and TRBJ2-5; D might be TRBD2 (7 bases). The CDR3 length is 11 residues. CDR1 is MNHEY, CDR2 SMNVEV, per germline (reference sequence). The V end was cut by 6 bases, the J end by 7 bases, with 9 bases between. DNA for the CDR3: TGTGCCAGCAGGGGAGGGGGGACCCAGTACTTC. It is translated as CASRGGGTQYF.

This chain joins TRBV7-3 and TRBJ2-1; TRBD2 agrees at 8 bases. This CDR3 spans 18 amino acids. Trimming took 0 bases from V and 3 from J; bases not matched to a gene: 10. Germline V lookup: CDR1 SGHTA, CDR2 FQGTGA. The CDR3 DNA follows: TGTGCCAGCAGCTTAACCCCTACCGGCGGGGGGATCTACAATGAGCAGTTCTTC. This codes for CASSLTPTGGGIYNEQFF.

This chain links TRBV5-4 with TRBJ2-5; the match to TRBD2 covers 11 bases. Germline V lookup: CDR1 SGHNT, CDR2 YYREEE (reference sequence). The CDR3 spans 16 residues. V shed 4 bases, J shed 4 bases, and the junction held 9 bases outside the gene matches. CDR3 sequence: CASSPIAGGPLETQYF. The DNA of the CDR3 is TGTGCCAGCAGCCCCATAGCGGGAGGGCCTCTAGAGACCCAGTACTTC.

This chain links TRBV11-2 with TRBJ2-7; TRBD2 agrees at 9 bases. V was pared by 8 bases and J by 2 bases, with 7 bases of the junction left unmatched. This CDR3 has 14 amino acids. The germline CDR1 and CDR2 sequences are SGHAT and FQNNGV. The chain's CDR3 is CASGLAGETYEQYF. CDR3 sequence (DNA): TGTGCCAGCGGTTTAGCGGGAGAGACCTACGAGCAGTACTTC.

The rearrangement joins TRBV7-9 to TRBJ2-1; weak D call: TRBD2 (6 bases). Trimming took 2 bases from V and 9 from J, leaving 17 bases between them. The germline V gene has CDR1 SEHNR and CDR2 FQNEAQ (reference sequence). CDR3 size: 15 residues. The CDR3 sequence is CASSLPGLSFSEQFF. CDR3 DNA sequence: TGTGCCAGCAGCTTACCGGGACTCAGCTTCAGTGAGCAGTTCTTC.

The genes are TRBV4-1 and TRBJ1-4; 10 bases line up with TRBD1. This CDR3 is 15 amino acids long. Germline CDR1 MGHRA, CDR2 YSYEKL. Germline trimming cut 3 bases from V and 8 bases from J; bases unmatched to any gene: 6. For the CDR3, the DNA is TGCGCCAGCAGCCAGTGGACAGGGGGAAACGAAAAACTGTTTTTT. As protein: CASSQWTGGNEKLFF.

V gene TRBV6-5 combines with J gene TRBJ1-3, with 7 bases fitting TRBD1. Trimming at V came to 2 bases and at J to 2 bases, leaving 6 bases not matched to a gene. Germline V gene lookup returns CDR1 MNHEY and CDR2 SVGAGI. There are 16 residues in the CDR3. The CDR3 region has the DNA TGTGCCAGCAGTTACGGTCCCCAGGGGGCTGGAAACACCATATATTTT. Amino acid sequence: CASSYGPQGAGNTIYF.

The rearrangement links TRBV29-1 to TRBJ1-2; D is ambiguous. The V gene's germline CDR1 is SQVTM and CDR2 ANQGSEA. The CDR3 has 8 residues. Between the trimmed V and J ends, which lost 7 bases and 6 bases, there was a span of 3 bases. CDR3 in amino acids: CSGNGYTF. CDR3 nucleotide sequence: TGCAGCGGTAATGGCTACACCTTC.

CDR3 sequence: CAWSPPGQGYGYTF. CDR3 nucleotides: TGTGCCTGGAGTCCGCCGGGACAGGGCTATGGCTACACCTTC. V is TRBV30 and J is TRBJ1-2, with 9 bases lining up with TRBD1. Germline CDR1 GTSNPN, CDR2 SVGIG (reference sequence). This CDR3 is built from 14 residues. V trimming: 2 bases; J trimming: 4 bases; junction bases outside the gene matches: 5.

This chain joins TRBV3-1 (or the pseudogene TRBV3-2) and TRBJ2-6; D gene ambiguous. Between the trimmed V and J ends, which lost 4 bases and 1 base, there was a span of 23 bases. The CDR3 runs to 20 residues. Per germline, CDR1 LGHDT and CDR2 YNNKEL (reference sequence). The CDR3 sequence is CASSPPPDEQISSGANVLTF. The DNA of the CDR3 is TGTGCCAGCAGCCCGCCCCCGGATGAACAGATAAGTTCTGGGGCCAACGTCCTGACTTTC.

The chain recombines TRBV6-5 with TRBJ1-5; 7 nucleotides match TRBD1. CDR1 is MNHEY and CDR2 is SVGAGI in the germline V gene. With 10 bases clipped from V and 6 bases from J, the junction kept 12 bases outside the gene matches. The CDR3 spans 14 residues. CDR3 region: CAIGDHRGSQPQHF. The DNA for the CDR3 is TGTGCCATTGGGGACCACAGGGGCAGTCAGCCCCAGCATTTT.

V and J are TRBV5-1 and TRBJ2-7, with D possibly being TRBD2 (5 bases). The ends were cut back, 0 bases at V and 6 bases at J, with 16 bases in the middle. Germline assignment: CDR1 SGHRS and CDR2 YFSETQ. There are 15 residues in the CDR3. Here the CDR3 reads CASSLDEGEYGEQYF. CDR3 bases: TGCGCCAGCAGCTTGGATGAGGGAGAATATGGCGAGCAGTACTTC.

This chain joins TRBV6-1 and TRBJ1-2; possibly TRBD1 for D (5 bases). The ends were cut back, 4 bases at V and 2 bases at J, with 20 bases in the middle. CDR3 length: 17 residues. Germline V gene lookup returns CDR1 MNHNS and CDR2 SASEGT. The CDR3 sequence is CASSGYLTGGGNYGYTF. The DNA for the CDR3 is TGTGCCAGCAGTGGCTACCTCACAGGCGGCGGAAACTATGGCTACACCTTC.

The chain links TRBV11-3 to TRBJ1-1; the match to TRBD1 covers 11 bases. V shed 1 base and J 4 bases; nucleotides not matched to a gene: 2. The germline gives CDR1 SGHNT, CDR2 YENEEA. The CDR3 runs to 15 residues. CDR3: CASSLGGTGGTEAFF. The DNA of the CDR3 is TGTGCCAGCAGCTTAGGGGGGACAGGGGGCACTGAAGCTTTCTTT.

The chain combines TRBV2 with TRBJ1-1; possibly TRBD1 for D (6 bases). The length of the CDR3 is 15 residues. The germline V gene has CDR1 SNHLY and CDR2 FYNNEI. Trimming stripped 5 bases from V and 0 bases from J, with 13 bases between. For the CDR3, the DNA is TGTGCCAGCAGTTACCGGACAGCTATGAACACTGAAGCTTTCTTT. Its translation: CASSYRTAMNTEAFF.